This T cell receptor (beta chain) was found in a study of T cells in Graves' hyperthyroidism and ophthalmopathy (dated by TCRdb to about 2019). Concerning the study at large: Peripheral blood samples were taken at initial diagnosis, before any treatment was given. To identify TCR V-J signatures that set the groups apart, the researchers used a discovery cohort of 100 patients, made up of around 40 with Graves' ophthalmopathy and 57 with stable Graves' hyperthyroidism. In over five Graves' hyperthyroidism patients, the study also compared T-cell repertoires from thyroid tissue with T-cell repertoires from blood. Following sampling, methimazole starting at 30 mg daily was given to hyperthyroidism patients, and high-dose intravenous methylprednisolone was given to ophthalmopathy patients. TCR Vbeta CDR3 sequencing of some 140 peripheral blood samples (43 ophthalmopathy, roughly 74 hyperthyroidism and roughly 17 progressor patients) is reported in the paper. For training and testing, the roughly 100 patients in the discovery cohort were randomly divided in a 7:3 ratio. Prospective prediction of ophthalmopathy was tested in an independent validation cohort of about 19 hyperthyroidism patients and 15 to 17 patients who later progressed to ophthalmopathy.

Graves' hyperthyroidism was defined as stable when no progression to ophthalmopathy occurred over 18 months of follow-up. Hyperthyroidism patients were newly diagnosed, had a disease duration of under 2 months, and were aged 18 to 65 years. Patients with uncontrolled infections, other autoimmune diseases, pregnancy or lactation were excluded. Diagnoses were established on the basis of clinical symptoms, serum thyroxine and TRAb, thyroid ultrasound, and orbital computed tomography. PBMCs were separated from roughly 10 ml of fresh peripheral blood using Ficoll-Paque density gradient centrifugation. Total RNA was extracted with Trizol reagent, and quality was checked on an Agilent 2100 Bioanalyzer. The CDR3 spans 15 residues, from the cysteine through the phenylalanine. The kept DNA is CDR3 alone, 45 bases in frame from the first base. From a lookup of the germline V gene, CDR1 and CDR2 are SGHVT and SQSDAQ. The germline V end is reduced by 2 bases and the J end by 8 bases; junction bases left unmatched: 6.

This clonotype was observed many times. Its antigen has not been determined. No much larger clonotype is one base removed from it; base qualities were not supplied. The research as a whole found: In validation, the model predicted progression to ophthalmopathy a median of roughly 6.5 months before onset, with about 67% sensitivity and more than 72% specificity. No statistical method was used to set the sample size in advance, and investigators knew the group allocation. Most expanded thyroid clonotypes (frequency above 0.001) were also detected in blood, a finding suggesting that blood repertoires may reflect thyroid immune responses. A model built on a 13 V-J signature distinguished ophthalmopathy from stable hyperthyroidism, reaching roughly 88% sensitivity and around 81% specificity in cross-validation and 80%/75% in testing.

Amplification of TCR beta CDR3 regions was carried out from RNA transcripts. The first round of RT-PCR for the TCR CDR3 was performed with the HTBI primer set and the Qiagen OneStep RT-PCR kit. Libraries were constructed in a second round of multiplex PCR, after which size selection and purification were performed. Sequencing of the libraries was done on an Illumina HiSeq2000 using paired-end 100 bp reads. Regarding the original processing steps: SOAPnuke was used to process the raw data, removing reads that contained adapters or uncalled bases, had a mean Phred below 15, or lacked an exact match to the constant primer or identifier. High-quality paired reads were merged using COPE v1.2.5, and each unique nucleotide sequence was defined as a clonotype. MiTCR v1.1 was used to align the clonotypes against IMGT TRBV, TRBD and TRBJ reference segments. The analysis included only V-J combinations with a frequency above 0.0001, which together covered 99% to 99.2% of the repertoires. A TCS score was defined as the ratio of F50 (clonal expansion) to E x V (chaos), with BLOSUM62-based TCRdist applied between CDR3 peptides within each V-J. Welch's t-statistics and random forest reduced fewer than 600 V-J features to under 15, which were used in a naive Bayes classifier (R e1071). Using fastp trimming at Q25 and MiXCR clonotype assembly, TCRdb reanalyzed the public sequencing data and kept in-frame beta chains. Merged by CDR3 protein, the rows form single entries marked with the most common genes and DNA. The V and J calls and clone size come from TCRdb's table, not from the authors' own analysis. Recorded for this sample are hundreds of thousands of distinct CDR3 sequences; around a quarter of them occurred a single time. The top ten hold less than 75% of the sample.

This receptor chain uses TRBV7-4 and TRBJ2-1, and 10 junctional nucleotides match TRBD2. Input material: blood. The sequence derives from a man aged 50 or older with Graves' hyperthyroidism. In nucleotides, the sequence is TGTGCCAGCAGCTTAACCCTAGCGGGAGAGGATGAGCAGTTCTTC. This gives the protein CASSLTLAGEDEQFF.